Presented here are 8 T cell receptor beta chains from one specimen sequenced in a study of T cell responses to AZD1222 COVID-19 vaccine. Measured with immunoSEQ multiplex PCR; TCRdb has only the in-frame clones, and not every one. The data show 140,000 to 150,000 clones, over 75% seen once. The source material was peripheral blood, sampled on day 0 of AZD1222 vaccination. These receptors originate from an adult in good health.

The sample holds a few counts of this clone. This rearrangement joins TRBV24-1 to TRBJ2-1; D unresolved. Trimming stripped 4 bases from V and 8 bases from J, with 8 bases between. The germline V gene has CDR1 KGHDR and CDR2 SFDVKD. The CDR3 extends over 12 amino acids. The CDR3 reads CATSESSHEQFF. The CDR3 nucleotides read TGTGCCACCAGTGAATCTTCCCATGAGCAGTTCTTC.

The chain carries TRBV9 and TRBJ2-2; D tentatively fits TRBD1 or TRBD2 (5 bases each). CDR1 is SGDLS and CDR2 is YYNGEE in the germline V gene. Trimming left V 4 bases short and J 7 bases short, with 11 bases between. The length of the CDR3 is 13 residues. CDR3 residues: CASSPRGDGELFF. The CDR3 bases are TGTGCCAGCAGCCCACGAGGGGACGGGGAGCTGTTTTTT.

V is TRBV20-1 and J is TRBJ1-1; TRBD1 is a possible D gene (6 bases). Germline CDR1 and CDR2: DFQATT and SNEGSKA (reference sequence). The germline V and J ends were trimmed by 3 bases and 7 bases, with 15 bases remaining between them. The CDR3 loop spans 13 amino acids. In nucleotides, the CDR3 is TGCAGTGCTAGTCCCACAGGGCTTTTTGAAGCTTTCTTT. Residues: CSASPTGLFEAFF.

This CDR3 is CASSLRHSEQFF. The CDR3, as DNA: TGTGCCAGCAGCTTAAGACATAGCGAGCAGTTCTTC. The chain recombines TRBV7-3 with TRBJ2-1; D uncertain. The ends were cut back, 1 base at V and 10 bases at J, with 8 bases in the middle. The CDR3 runs to 12 residues. Looked up from germline, CDR1 is SGHTA and CDR2 is FQGTGA. The variable domain in full, with the rest retrieved from reference TRBV7-3 and TRBJ2-1, is GAGVSQTPSNKVTEKGKYVELRCDPISGHTALYWYRQSLGQGPEFLIYFQGTGAADDSGLPNDRFFAVRPEGSVSTLKIQRTERGDSAVYLCASSLRHSEQFFGPGTRLTVL.

In its sample, this clone was seen once. This rearrangement joins TRBV7-9 to TRBJ2-1; D not certain. The CDR3 is 15 residues long. Germline V gene lookup returns CDR1 SEHNR and CDR2 FQNEAQ (reference sequence). Between the trimmed V and J ends, which lost 3 bases and 4 bases, there was a span of 13 bases. The CDR3 coding sequence is TGTGCCAGCAGCTTTACTAACACCGGATACAATGAGCAGTTCTTC. This gives the protein CASSFTNTGYNEQFF.

This rearrangement joins TRBV20-1 to TRBJ1-1, with 8 positions matching TRBD1. V trimming: 3 bases; J trimming: 2 bases; junction bases outside the gene matches: 8. From germline, CDR1 is DFQATT and CDR2 SNEGSKA (reference sequence). The CDR3 totals 15 residues. The CDR3 is CSASTPGQVNTEAFF. In nucleotides, the CDR3 is TGCAGTGCTAGTACCCCGGGACAGGTCAACACTGAAGCTTTCTTT.

This chain uses TRBV7-3 with TRBJ2-1; tentative D call: TRBD1 (7 bases). With 3 bases removed from V and 8 bases from J, the gap between germline ends came to 11 bases. Germline CDR1 SGHTA, CDR2 FQGTGA. The CDR3 has 13 residues. The CDR3 region has the DNA TGTGCCAGCAGCTTGCAGGGGGGCGATGAGCAGTTCTTC. It is translated as CASSLQGGDEQFF.

This chain's CDR3 is CASSPSLGGVSSTGELFF. Written as DNA, the CDR3 is TGCGCCAGCAGCCCCTCCCTGGGAGGGGTTTCCTCCACCGGGGAGCTGTTTTTT. V and J are TRBV5-1 and TRBJ2-2; the match to TRBD2 covers 7 bases. V gave up 4 bases and J gave up 4 bases; unmatched junction bases: 16. The CDR3 is made up of 18 amino acids. Germline CDR1 and CDR2: SGHRS and YFSETQ.